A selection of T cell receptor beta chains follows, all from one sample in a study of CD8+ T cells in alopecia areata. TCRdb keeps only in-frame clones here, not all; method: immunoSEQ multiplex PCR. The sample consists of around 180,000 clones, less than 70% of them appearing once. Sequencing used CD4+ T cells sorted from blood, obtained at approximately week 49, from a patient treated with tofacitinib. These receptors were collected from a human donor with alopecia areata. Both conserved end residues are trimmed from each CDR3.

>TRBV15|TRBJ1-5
ATSRGGGDQPQH
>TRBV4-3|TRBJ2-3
ASSQDRGQGARRTQY
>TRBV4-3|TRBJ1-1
ASSQDLAGGARTSEAF
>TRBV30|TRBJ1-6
AWSTDNSPLH
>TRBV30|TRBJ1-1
AWGRWEGMNTEAF
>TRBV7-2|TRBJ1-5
ASSPPGGFQPQH
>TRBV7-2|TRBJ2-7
ASSLVRRDEQY
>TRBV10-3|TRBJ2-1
AISEPGSSYNEQF
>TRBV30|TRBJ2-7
AWMTSGGSYEQY
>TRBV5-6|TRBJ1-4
ASSLPRDTHREKLF
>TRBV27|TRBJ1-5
ATMNRAGNQPQH
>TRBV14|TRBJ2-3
ASSRSLNTQY
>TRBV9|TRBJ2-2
ASSVGGANTGELF
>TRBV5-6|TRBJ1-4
ASSLAGWQPR
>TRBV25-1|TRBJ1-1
ASSQGQGTTEAF
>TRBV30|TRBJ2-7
AGHNRAGEQY
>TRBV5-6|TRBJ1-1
ASSLAPQGGTEAF
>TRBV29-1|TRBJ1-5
SVEVGPNQPQH
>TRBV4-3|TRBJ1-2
ASSQRGTIYGYT
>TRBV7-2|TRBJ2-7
ASSYGLAYSYEQY
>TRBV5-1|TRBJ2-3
ASSLSTAGTTDTQY
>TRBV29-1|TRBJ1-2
SATTEYGYT
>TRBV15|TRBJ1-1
ATSRGHGGRATEAF
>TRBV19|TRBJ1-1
ASSTRGFTEAF
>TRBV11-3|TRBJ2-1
ASSNLNRPNEQF
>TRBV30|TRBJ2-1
AWSPPLEYEQF
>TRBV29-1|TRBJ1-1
SVEVGRKNTEAF
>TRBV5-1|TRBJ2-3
ASSWDQTDTQY
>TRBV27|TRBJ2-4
ASSFAGMAKNIQY
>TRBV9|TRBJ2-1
ASSPRWTSGGGNEQF
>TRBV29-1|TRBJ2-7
SVEKGGGYEQY
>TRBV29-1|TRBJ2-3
SATGASTDTQY
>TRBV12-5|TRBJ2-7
ASGPDRDVQY
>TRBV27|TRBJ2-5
ASSFAGRETQY
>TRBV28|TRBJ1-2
ASSPRQYGYT
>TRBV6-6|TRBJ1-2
ASSYSRLLEGYT
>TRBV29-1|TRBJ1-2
SASHGTYGYT
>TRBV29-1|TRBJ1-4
SVGEGTGDEKLF
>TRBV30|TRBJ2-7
AWSVGSSYEQY
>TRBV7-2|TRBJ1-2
ASSLAVTGGQGYT
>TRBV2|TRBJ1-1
ASTGNTEAF
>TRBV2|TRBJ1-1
ASTTGLNTEAF